Following are 6 T cell receptor beta chains from one sample sequenced in a study of cytomegalovirus exposure and HLA in healthy donors. Vbeta (60) and Jbeta (13) primers were used in the PCR. Profiling relied on immunoSEQ multiplex PCR, and the TCRdb table lists in-frame clones only, not all of them. The top ten clones hold over 2% of a sample with around 170,000 clones, around 73% of them seen once. The sample was PBMCs. These TCRs come from a man aged 60 to 69 in good health and CMV-seronegative.

The rearrangement links TRBV10-2 to TRBJ1-1; D not resolved. The CDR3 covers 17 residues. Deletions cut 1 base from V and 0 bases from J, with 15 bases between. CDR1 is WSHSY and CDR2 is SAAADI in the germline V gene. This CDR3 reads CASSEYPRVGMNTEAFF. The CDR3 DNA follows: TGCGCCAGCAGTGAGTATCCGAGGGTAGGCATGAACACTGAAGCTTTCTTT.

This clone was detected only once. The chain carries TRBV7-2 and TRBJ1-5, with D possibly being TRBD1 (6 bases). The CDR3 totals 14 residues. From germline, CDR1 is SGHTA and CDR2 FQGNSA. V gave up 5 bases and J gave up 4 bases, with 12 bases separating them. CDR3: CASSPGHINQPQHF. The CDR3 region has the DNA TGTGCCAGCAGCCCGGGACACATTAATCAGCCCCAGCATTTT.

This chain joins TRBV5-1 and TRBJ1-2, with 7 bases aligning to TRBD1. Trimming took 0 bases from V and 8 from J; bases not matched to a gene: 4. The CDR3 has 13 residues. Germline CDR1 is SGHRS and CDR2 is YFSETQ. CDR3: CASSLGGGKGYTF. As DNA, the CDR3 is TGCGCCAGCAGCTTGGGAGGGGGCAAAGGCTACACCTTC.

A single count supports this clone. DNA of the CDR3: TGTGCCAGCAGCTTAAACGGCGGTGCAAACAATGAGCAGTTCTTC. This translates into CASSLNGGANNEQFF. The chain recombines TRBV11-2 with TRBJ2-1; D unclear. CDR3 length equals 15 residues. Deletions cut 2 bases from V and 5 bases from J, with 13 bases between. Germline values: CDR1 SGHAT, CDR2 FQNNGV.

This clone occurred once. The chain links TRBV11-2 to TRBJ2-7; D is perhaps TRBD1 (6 bases). In germline, CDR1 is SGHAT, CDR2 FQNNGV. The length of the CDR3 is 13 residues. Trimming removed 1 base from V and 4 bases from J, with 8 bases in between. The CDR3 sequence: CASSLVRGYEQYF. CDR3 sequence (DNA): TGTGCCAGCAGCTTAGTCAGGGGATACGAGCAGTACTTC.

This clone was counted once. The V call is TRBV28, the J call TRBJ2-3; perhaps TRBD2 as D (5 bases). The germline V and J ends were trimmed by 2 bases and 1 base, with 7 bases remaining between them. CDR1 is MDHEN, CDR2 SYDVKM, per germline. This CDR3 has 14 amino acids. CDR3 protein: CASSLEAGTDTQYF. The DNA of the CDR3 is TGTGCCAGCAGTTTAGAAGCGGGCACAGATACGCAGTATTTT.